Listed below are T cell receptor beta chains from one sample, sequenced in a study of vaccination and CD4 T cells after COVID-19. TCRdb independently ran MiXCR on the PCR reads; one entry per CDR3 protein. This table has 20,000 to 30,000 distinct CDR3 sequences, roughly 62% appearing once. Antigens of these TCRs are unknown. The specimen comprised CD4+ T cells from blood, cultured in vitro, sampled after SARS-CoV-2 vaccination. The receptors were gathered from a human donor who received a COVID-19 vaccine. Both conserved end residues are part of each CDR3. Fields, in order: J gene, V gene, clone size, D gene, CDR3 DNA, CDR3 protein. The D gene is left open where the match is weak. Size is omitted from some rows. Given values are once, few, many or a class for expanded clones.

TRBJ1-6	TRBV19	NA	TRBD1	TGTGCCAGTAGTAGTCCGGGATGGAGGAGAACAGGGGGAAGATCACCCCTCCACTTT	CASSSPGWRRTGGRSPLHF
TRBJ2-1	TRBV27	NA	NA	TGTGCCAGCAGTCCAAATACGTGGGGGACTCGAATTAGCTCCTACAATGAGCAGTTCTTC	CASSPNTWGTRISSYNEQFF
TRBJ2-2	TRBV2	NA	NA	TGTGCCAGCAGTTACGACCTAAGGAACACCGGGGAGCTGTTTTTT	CASSYDLRNTGELFF
TRBJ2-3	TRBV19	NA	TRBD2	TGTGCCAGTAGTATCGACCGAGCGGGGGCTAGCACAGATACGCAGTATTTT	CASSIDRAGASTDTQYF
TRBJ2-6	TRBV5-1	NA	TRBD1	TGCGCCAGCAGCGCGACAGGGGCTGGGGCCAACGTCCTGACTTTC	CASSATGAGANVLTF
TRBJ2-7	TRBV20-1	NA	NA	TGCAGTGCTAGAAGAGTAGCCTACGAGCAGTACTTC	CSARRVAYEQYF
TRBJ2-1	TRBV11-3	NA	TRBD1	TGTGCCAGCAGCTTTGACAGGGTTGATGAGCAGTTCTTC	CASSFDRVDEQFF
TRBJ1-6	TRBV6-1	NA	NA	TGTGCCAGCAGTATGCAGGGGTTTTATAATTCACCCCTCCACTTT	CASSMQGFYNSPLHF
TRBJ1-5	TRBV2	NA	TRBD1	TGTGCCAGCAAGACAGGGCCAGGACAGCCCCAGCATTTT	CASKTGPGQPQHF
TRBJ2-5	TRBV7-7	NA	TRBD1	TGTGCCAGCAGCTCGACAGGGGGGGAGACCCAGTACTTC	CASSSTGGETQYF
TRBJ1-2	TRBV5-3	NA	NA	TGTGCCAGCAGCTTGGCTAGCTCCCTCTATGGCTACACCTTC	CASSLASSLYGYTF
TRBJ2-3	TRBV19	NA	TRBD1	TGTGCCACCACGGAAAGGGGGCGCGGCACAGATACGCAGTATTTT	CATTERGRGTDTQYF
TRBJ2-7	TRBV19	NA	NA	TGTGCCAGTAGTCGCGGGGTAGACGAGCAGTACTTC	CASSRGVDEQYF
TRBJ2-5	TRBV6-1	NA	NA	TGTGCCAGCAGTGAAGTGTGGACACCTAAAGAGACCCAGTACTTC	CASSEVWTPKETQYF
TRBJ1-1	TRBV5-4	once	TRBD1	TGTGCCAGCAGCTTGGAACAGGGGTTAACTGAAGCTTTCTTT	CASSLEQGLTEAFF
TRBJ2-3	TRBV19	NA	TRBD1	TGTGCCAGTAGTATACGGACAGGATTGGGGACAGATACGCAGTATTTT	CASSIRTGLGTDTQYF
TRBJ2-7	TRBV6-1	NA	TRBD2	TGTGCCAGCAGCCCCGGGGCTAGCGGGGGGAAATATGAGCAGTACTTC	CASSPGASGGKYEQYF
TRBJ1-2	TRBV14	few	TRBD1	TGTGCCAGCAGCCAAGTGGCGGGACAGGCGGGAGGCTACACCTTC	CASSQVAGQAGGYTF
TRBJ2-3	TRBV5-1	NA	TRBD2	TGCGCCAGCAGCTTTTCTAGCGGGGGGGCCCCAGATACGCAGTATTTT	CASSFSSGGAPDTQYF
TRBJ1-2	TRBV30	NA	TRBD1	TGTGCCTGGAGTGTGGGCGGGACAGGGCCTTATGGCTACACCTTC	CAWSVGGTGPYGYTF
TRBJ2-7	TRBV20-1	NA	NA	TGCAGTGCTACGGGTCTCCGCTTTGGCGAGCAGTACTTC	CSATGLRFGEQYF
TRBJ2-2	TRBV7-6	NA	TRBD2	TGTGCCAGCAGCTTACTCGGGGGGGAGATCGGGGAGCTGTTTTTT	CASSLLGGEIGELFF
TRBJ2-7	TRBV29-1	NA	TRBD1	TGCAGCGTCCGCCGGGACAGGGGATCCTACGAGCAGTACTTC	CSVRRDRGSYEQYF
TRBJ2-2	TRBV20-1	few	NA	TGCAGTGCTGCAGGGGAGGGTCCCGGGGAGCTGTTTTTT	CSAAGEGPGELFF
TRBJ2-5	TRBV10-1	NA	TRBD2	TGCGCCAGCAGTGAGGGGGGGGTGGAAGAGACCCAGTACTTC	CASSEGGVEETQYF
TRBJ1-5	TRBV19	NA	NA	TGTGCCAGTAGTATAGCGGTAGGGAGCCCTAATCAGCCCCAGCATTTT	CASSIAVGSPNQPQHF
TRBJ1-3	TRBV12-3/TRBV12-4	NA	TRBD1	TGTGCCAGCCAATCCCCCATGGACAGGGGGTTAATATCTGGAAACACCATATATTTT	CASQSPMDRGLISGNTIYF
TRBJ1-5	TRBV15	NA	NA	TGTGCCACCAGCATAGAACAGATTCGGGGTCAGCCCCAGCATTTT	CATSIEQIRGQPQHF
TRBJ1-2	TRBV7-2	NA	NA	TGTGCCAGCAGCTTAGAGCGCAACAGAGGCCTAAACTATGGCTACACCTTC	CASSLERNRGLNYGYTF
TRBJ1-2	TRBV5-1	NA	TRBD1	TGCGCCAGCAGTCCTCCGAACGACAGGGACTATGGCTACACCTTC	CASSPPNDRDYGYTF
TRBJ1-5	TRBV3-1	NA	NA	TGTGCCAGCAGCCACGGGGGGAGTCAGCCCCAGCATTTT	CASSHGGSQPQHF
TRBJ1-2	TRBV2	NA	TRBD1	TGTGCCAGCAGTGGGACAGGGGTGGGCGGCTACACCTTC	CASSGTGVGGYTF
TRBJ1-1	TRBV6-1	NA	NA	TGTGCCAGCAGTCACAGGGAAGGAAGCGCTGAAGCTTTCTTT	CASSHREGSAEAFF
TRBJ1-2	TRBV6-5	NA	NA	TGTGCCAGCAGTTACCTAGGGGTTCGTGGCTACACCTTC	CASSYLGVRGYTF